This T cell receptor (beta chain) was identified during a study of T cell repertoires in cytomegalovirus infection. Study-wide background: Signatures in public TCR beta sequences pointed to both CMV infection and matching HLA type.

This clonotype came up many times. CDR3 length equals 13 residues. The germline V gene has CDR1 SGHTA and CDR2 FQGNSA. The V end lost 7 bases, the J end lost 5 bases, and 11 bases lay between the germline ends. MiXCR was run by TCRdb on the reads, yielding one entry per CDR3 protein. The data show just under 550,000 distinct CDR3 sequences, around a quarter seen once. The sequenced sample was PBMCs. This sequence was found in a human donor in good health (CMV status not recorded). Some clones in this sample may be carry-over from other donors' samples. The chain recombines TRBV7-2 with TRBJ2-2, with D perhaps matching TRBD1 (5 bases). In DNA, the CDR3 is TGTGCCAGCACCTCGAAGGGGACCGGGGAGCTGTTTTTT. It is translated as CASTSKGTGELFF. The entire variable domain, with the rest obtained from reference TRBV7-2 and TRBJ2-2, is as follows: GAGVSQSPSNKVTEKGKDVELRCDPISGHTALYWYRQSLGQGLEFLIYFQGNSAPDKSGLPSDRFSAERTGGSVSTLTIQRTQQEDSAVYLCASTSKGTGELFFGEGSRLTVL.